Shown below are 20 T cell receptor beta chains from a single sample sequenced in a study of blood T cell repertoires in COVID-19. TCRdb keeps only in-frame clones here, not all; method: immunoSEQ multiplex PCR. The sample yields about 210,000 clones, roughly four fifths seen once. Source material: peripheral blood. These receptors originate from a woman between 65 and 79 years old with COVID-19, enrolled during active disease.

The genes are TRBV5-1 and TRBJ1-1; 7 nucleotides align to TRBD1. Germline V lookup: CDR1 SGHRS, CDR2 YFSETQ. The CDR3 totals 18 residues. V lost 0 bases, J lost 1 base, and 12 bases stayed unmatched. CDR3 region: CASSLGFSTDRENTEAFF. The CDR3 coding sequence is TGCGCCAGCAGCTTGGGCTTCTCCACAGACAGGGAGAACACTGAAGCTTTCTTT.

The gene calls are TRBV14 and TRBJ2-3; D is perhaps TRBD2 (6 bases). This CDR3 has 16 residues. The V end was cut by 1 base, the J end by 2 bases, with 13 bases between. CDR1 and CDR2 (germline): SGHDN, FVKESK. The CDR3: CASSQGVLAVTDTQYF. The CDR3, as DNA: TGTGCCAGCAGCCAAGGAGTGTTAGCGGTCACAGATACGCAGTATTTT.

This clone was detected only once. This chain uses TRBV11-3 with TRBJ1-3; D is unresolved. Germline CDR1 reads SGHNT; CDR2 reads YENEEA. Trimming took off 3 bases at V and 1 base at J, with 10 bases between the two ends. The CDR3 contains 15 residues. The CDR3 reads CASSFPQNSGNTIYF. CDR3 in DNA: TGTGCCAGCAGCTTCCCGCAGAATTCTGGAAACACCATATATTTT.

The gene calls are TRBV12-3 or TRBV12-4 and TRBJ1-2; 9 bases map to TRBD1. The CDR3 loop spans 13 amino acids. The V and J ends lost 3 bases and 5 bases, in that order; junction bases with no gene match: 1. Here the CDR3 reads CASSLGQGYGYTF. As DNA, the CDR3 is TGTGCCAGCAGTTTGGGACAGGGATATGGCTACACCTTC.

The chain recombines TRBV4-1 with TRBJ1-1, with 12 bases fitting TRBD1. Unmatched junction bases numbered 14, after V lost 4 bases and J lost 11 bases. The CDR3 covers 16 residues. CDR1 and CDR2 (germline): MGHRA, YSYEKL. The DNA for the CDR3 is TGCGCCAGCAGCCCGAACCCGGGACAGGGGGCTGAACGGGCTTTCTTT. Protein sequence: CASSPNPGQGAERAFF.

J is TRBJ1-1 and V is TRBV3-1 (or the pseudogene TRBV3-2); 9 bases match TRBD1. This CDR3 comprises 17 residues. Losses at the gene ends were 3 bases for V and 1 base for J; bases not matched to a gene: 9. The germline V gene has CDR1 LGHDT and CDR2 YNNKEL (reference sequence). CDR3 coding DNA: TGTGCCAGCAGCCAGTCCGGGACAGGGTGGCGGAACACTGAAGCTTTCTTT. Its protein is CASSQSGTGWRNTEAFF.

The chain combines TRBV18 with TRBJ2-7, with TRBD1 matching 7 bases. The CDR3 consists of 15 residues. V trimming: 6 bases; J trimming: 0 bases; junction bases outside the gene matches: 8. Germline values: CDR1 KGHSH, CDR2 LQKENI. This chain's CDR3 is CASSPGQAYSYEQYF. The DNA of the CDR3 is TGTGCCAGCTCCCCCGGACAGGCCTACTCCTACGAGCAGTACTTC.

V is TRBV6-5 and J is TRBJ1-3; TRBD1 is a possible D gene (6 bases). The germline CDR1 and CDR2 sequences are MNHEY and SVGAGI. Trimming shortened V by 5 bases and J by 2 bases, and 10 bases separated the two germline ends. The CDR3 is 14 residues long. The CDR3 loop reads CASSLGQPGNTIYF. Here the CDR3 DNA reads TGTGCCAGCAGTCTCGGACAGCCTGGAAACACCATATATTTT.

The V call is TRBV6-6, the J call TRBJ1-5, with D uncertain. The CDR3 is 15 residues long. V lost 7 bases and J 5 bases, leaving 18 bases between the germline ends. Germline V gives CDR1 MNHNY, CDR2 SVGAGI (reference sequence). CDR3 coding DNA: TGTGCCAGCACCTTTGGAGGACTGGGAGATCAGCCCCAGCATTTT. It yields the protein CASTFGGLGDQPQHF.

This chain uses TRBV6-5 with TRBJ1-1; D is undetermined. Germline lookup yields CDR1 MNHEY and CDR2 SVGAGI. V lost 5 bases and J lost 1, with 5 bases in between. This CDR3 region has 12 residues. The CDR3 reads CASSRWNTEAFF. Written as DNA, the CDR3 is TGTGCCAGCAGTCGGTGGAACACTGAAGCTTTCTTT.

The chain has TRBV6-5 and TRBJ2-1, with D uncertain. The CDR3 is 13 amino acids. Germline V gene sequence: CDR1 MNHEY, CDR2 SVGAGI. Trimming removed 7 bases at V and 1 base at J, with 8 bases between. This CDR3 is CASTAASYNEQFF. CDR3 nucleotides: TGTGCCAGCACGGCAGCGTCCTACAATGAGCAGTTCTTC.

This rearrangement joins TRBV5-4 to TRBJ2-2; D not resolved. V was cut by 4 bases and J by 6 bases, with 16 bases left in between. From germline, CDR1 is SGHNT and CDR2 YYREEE (reference sequence). This CDR3 has 15 amino acids. The CDR3 protein is CASSMAPIRAGELFF. CDR3 sequence (DNA): TGTGCCAGCAGCATGGCTCCTATACGGGCCGGGGAGCTGTTTTTT.

The chain employs TRBV27 and TRBJ2-7; maybe TRBD2 (6 bases). From germline, CDR1 is MNHEY and CDR2 SMNVEV (reference sequence). V was pared by 8 bases and J by 3 bases, with 20 bases between. This CDR3 spans 15 amino acids. In DNA form, the CDR3 reads TGTGCCAGCCGGACTTTACTAGCTTCAAGCTACGAGCAGTACTTC. This gives the protein CASRTLLASSYEQYF.

V gene TRBV18 combines with J gene TRBJ1-3; no clear D. This CDR3 spans 14 amino acids. V was cut by 1 base and J by 3 bases, with 7 bases left in between. In germline, CDR1 is KGHSH, CDR2 LQKENI. This chain's CDR3 is CASSPRGDGNTIYF. CDR3 DNA: TGTGCCAGCTCACCACGGGGAGATGGAAACACCATATATTTT.

The rearrangement uses TRBV12-3 or TRBV12-4 and TRBJ2-7, with 11 bases identical to TRBD2. J lost 6 bases, V lost 6 bases, and 4 bases had no gene match. CDR3 length: 13 amino acids. DNA for the CDR3: TGTGCCAGCAGACTAGCGGGAGACGTCGAGCAGTACTTC. It translates to CASRLAGDVEQYF.

The chain joins TRBV7-2 to TRBJ2-1; 8 bases align to TRBD2. The germline CDR1 and CDR2 sequences are SGHTA and FQGNSA. V shed 3 bases, J shed 5 bases, and the junction held 12 bases outside the gene matches. This CDR3 spans 17 amino acids. CDR3 nucleotides: TGTGCCAGCAGCTTCCGGTTCGGGGGCGGGAGGAACAATGAGCAGTTCTTC. Translation: CASSFRFGGGRNNEQFF.

CDR3 loop: CASQSNQGNYGYTF. The DNA of the CDR3 is TGCGCCAGTCAGAGTAATCAGGGGAACTATGGCTACACCTTC. The rearrangement links TRBV5-1 to TRBJ1-2; D perhaps matches TRBD1 (6 bases). CDR3 length: 14 residues. V lost 8 bases and J lost 2, with 16 bases in between. Germline CDR1 SGHRS, CDR2 YFSETQ. Complete variable domain (other parts from reference TRBV5-1 and TRBJ1-2): KAGVTQTPRYLIKTRGQQVTLSCSPISGHRSVSWYQQTPGQGLQFLFEYFSETQRNKGNFPGRFSGRQFSNSRSEMNVSTLELGDSALYLCASQSNQGNYGYTFGSGTRLTVV.

The CDR3 spells CASSLGAGDSNQPQHF. The CDR3, as DNA: TGCGCCAGCAGCTTGGGGGCAGGTGATAGCAATCAGCCCCAGCATTTT. The chain links TRBV5-1 to TRBJ1-5; D is undetermined. This CDR3 has 16 amino acids. Germline CDR1 SGHRS, CDR2 YFSETQ. The V and J ends lost 0 bases and 0 bases respectively, with 10 bases between them.

The CDR3 here is CASSSDSMNTEAFF. The CDR3, as DNA: TGTGCCAGCAGCTCTGACAGCATGAACACTGAAGCTTTCTTT. The genes are TRBV7-2 and TRBJ1-1; D may be TRBD1 (5 bases). V was pared by 4 bases and J by 0 bases, with 9 bases between. Germline V gene lookup returns CDR1 SGHTA and CDR2 FQGNSA. The CDR3 is 14 residues long. Complete variable domain (other parts from reference TRBV7-2 and TRBJ1-1): GAGVSQSPSNKVTEKGKDVELRCDPISGHTALYWYRQSLGQGLEFLIYFQGNSAPDKSGLPSDRFSAERTGGSVSTLTIQRTQQEDSAVYLCASSSDSMNTEAFFGQGTRLTVV.

This clone was seen a handful of times. The chain employs TRBV4-2 and TRBJ2-7, with 10 bases aligning to TRBD2. The CDR3 is 16 residues long. Germline trimming cut 0 bases from V and 3 bases from J; bases unmatched to any gene: 5. The V gene's germline CDR1 is LGHNA and CDR2 YNFKEQ. The DNA of the CDR3 is TGTGCCAGCAGCCAAGATACTAGCGGGACCGTCTACGAGCAGTACTTC. Protein: CASSQDTSGTVYEQYF.